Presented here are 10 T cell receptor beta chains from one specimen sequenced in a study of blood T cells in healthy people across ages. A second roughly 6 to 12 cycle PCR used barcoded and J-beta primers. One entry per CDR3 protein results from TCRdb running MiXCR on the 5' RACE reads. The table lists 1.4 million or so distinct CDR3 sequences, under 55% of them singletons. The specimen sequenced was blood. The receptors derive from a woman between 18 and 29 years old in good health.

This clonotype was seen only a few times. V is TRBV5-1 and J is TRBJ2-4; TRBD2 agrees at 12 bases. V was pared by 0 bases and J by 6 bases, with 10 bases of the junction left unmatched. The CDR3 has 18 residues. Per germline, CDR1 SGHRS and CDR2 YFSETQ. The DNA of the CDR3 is TGCGCCAGCAGCTTGGGCCTAGCGGGGGGGCCGTTTCGAAACATTCAGTACTTC. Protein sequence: CASSLGLAGGPFRNIQYF.

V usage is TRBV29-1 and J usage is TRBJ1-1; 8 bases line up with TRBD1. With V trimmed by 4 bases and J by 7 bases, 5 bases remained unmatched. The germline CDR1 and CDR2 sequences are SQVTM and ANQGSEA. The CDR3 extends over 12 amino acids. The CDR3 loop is CSVGRQGLEAFF. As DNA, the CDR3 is TGCAGCGTTGGAAGACAGGGGCTTGAAGCTTTCTTT.

The CDR3 protein is CATSDPPQGQPQHF. The DNA of the CDR3 is TGTGCCACCAGTGATCCCCCACAGGGCCAGCCCCAGCATTTT. The V gene is TRBV24-1, the J gene TRBJ1-5, with D perhaps matching TRBD1 (6 bases). This CDR3 is built from 14 residues. The germline V and J ends were trimmed by 3 bases and 7 bases, with 12 bases remaining between them. CDR1 and CDR2 from the germline V gene are KGHDR and SFDVKD.

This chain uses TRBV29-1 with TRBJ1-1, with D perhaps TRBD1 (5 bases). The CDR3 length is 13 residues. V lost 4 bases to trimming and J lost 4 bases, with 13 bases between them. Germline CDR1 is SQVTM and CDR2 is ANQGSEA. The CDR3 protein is CSVGDQGATEAFF. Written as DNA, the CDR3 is TGCAGCGTTGGTGACCAAGGGGCCACTGAAGCTTTCTTT.

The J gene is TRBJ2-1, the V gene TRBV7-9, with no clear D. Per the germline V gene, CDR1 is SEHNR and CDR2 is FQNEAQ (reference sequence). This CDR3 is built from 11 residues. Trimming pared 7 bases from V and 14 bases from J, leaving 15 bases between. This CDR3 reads CASNPIRDEFF. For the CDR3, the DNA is TGTGCCAGCAACCCCATAAGGGATGAGTTCTTC.

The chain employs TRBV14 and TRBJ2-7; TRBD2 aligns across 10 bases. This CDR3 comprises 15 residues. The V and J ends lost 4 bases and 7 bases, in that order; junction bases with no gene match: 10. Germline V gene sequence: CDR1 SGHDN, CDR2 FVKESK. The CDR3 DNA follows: TGTGCCAGCAGCCGCGAGCGGGGGGGAAACAATGAGCAGTACTTC. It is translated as CASSRERGGNNEQYF.

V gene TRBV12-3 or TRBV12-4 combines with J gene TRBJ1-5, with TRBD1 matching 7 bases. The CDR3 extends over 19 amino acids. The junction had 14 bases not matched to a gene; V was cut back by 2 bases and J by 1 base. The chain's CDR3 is CASSLKAGGAGGSNQPQHF. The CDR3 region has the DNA TGTGCCAGCAGTTTAAAGGCCGGAGGGGCAGGGGGAAGCAATCAGCCCCAGCATTTT.

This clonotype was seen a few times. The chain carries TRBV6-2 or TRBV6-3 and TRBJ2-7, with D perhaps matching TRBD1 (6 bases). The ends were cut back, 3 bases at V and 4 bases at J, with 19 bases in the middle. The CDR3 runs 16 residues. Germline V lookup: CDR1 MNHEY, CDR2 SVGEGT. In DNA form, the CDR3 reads TGTGCCAGCAGTTATCAGCCGGGACATCAGATTTACGAGCAGTACTTC. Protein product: CASSYQPGHQIYEQYF.

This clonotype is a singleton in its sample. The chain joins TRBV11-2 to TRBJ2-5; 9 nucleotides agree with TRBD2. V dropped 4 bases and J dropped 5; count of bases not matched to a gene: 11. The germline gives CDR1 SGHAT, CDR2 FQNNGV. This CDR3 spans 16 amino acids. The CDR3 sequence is CASSSLAGASGETQYF. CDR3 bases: TGTGCCAGCAGCTCGTTAGCGGGAGCCTCAGGGGAGACCCAGTACTTC.

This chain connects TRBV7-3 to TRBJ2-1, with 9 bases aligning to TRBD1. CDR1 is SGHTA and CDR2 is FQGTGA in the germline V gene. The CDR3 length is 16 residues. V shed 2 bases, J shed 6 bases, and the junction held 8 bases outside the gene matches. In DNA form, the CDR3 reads TGTGCCAGCAGCTTAGTGTCCGGGACAGGGATCAATGAGCAGTTCTTC. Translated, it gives CASSLVSGTGINEQFF.